This T cell receptor beta chain was identified in a study of blood T cell repertoires in COVID-19. Using immunoSEQ multiplex PCR, the repertoire was profiled, and TCRdb retains in-frame clones only, with some absent. The sample shows approximately 75,000 clones, roughly 91% of them seen only once. Germline lookup yields CDR1 MNHEY and CDR2 SVGAGI. V gave up 4 bases and J gave up 7 bases; unmatched junction bases: 10. The CDR3 is 15 residues long. This clone was seen only a few times. The TCR was taken from a man aged 55-75 years with acute or convalescent COVID-19. The material sequenced was peripheral blood. The chain has TRBV6-5 and TRBJ2-1; TRBD2 matches at 7 bases. The CDR3 DNA sequence: TGTGCCAGCAGTTCCGAGCGGGAACTTTCGAATGAGCAGTTCTTC. It yields the protein CASSSERELSNEQFF.